In this sample, the clone carrying this T cell receptor beta chain turned up a few times. From germline, CDR1 is MDHEN and CDR2 SYDVKM. Germline trimming cut 7 bases from V and 5 bases from J; bases unmatched to any gene: 7. The CDR3 totals 15 residues. Preparation of the TCRbeta library involved a method that used unique molecular identifiers. Each CDR3 protein gets one entry after TCRdb re-called the PCR reads with MiXCR. The table shows about 610,000 distinct CDR3 sequences, with roughly a tenth occurring only once. The data originate from a study of T-cell reconstitution after alpha-beta-depleted transplantation in children.

The sequence derives from a human donor who donated a stem cell graft to a child with acute myeloid leukemia. The J gene is TRBJ2-2, the V gene TRBV28, with 10 positions matching TRBD1. The sample was PBMCs from the stem cell graft donor, taken from the stem cell graft. The DNA for the CDR3 is TGTGCCAGCAATACTCCGGGACAGGGGACCGGGGAGCTGTTTTTT. This encodes CASNTPGQGTGELFF.